This TCR beta chain appears in the sequencing data of a study of blood T cell repertoires in COVID-19. Background on the study: COVID-19 samples collected from the United States, Italy and Spain covered acute and convalescent phases. Sources were T cells, B-cell-depleted T cells, or PBMCs; the material itself was cDNA or gDNA.

Authors' methods: Amplified reference gene primers provided the basis for estimating nucleated cell counts. Generated by immunoSEQ multiplex PCR, the TCRdb table keeps only in-frame clones and is missing some. For V, J and clone size, that table is used; D and trimming come from the DNA. The data hold fewer than 65,000 clones, with about 90% observed a single time. The sequence derives from a woman aged 55-69 years with active or convalescent COVID-19. The sequenced material came from peripheral blood.

The CDR3, as DNA: TGTGCCAGCAGTCTCGGACATTCGGGCGACTCTGAAGCTTTCTTT. Its translation is CASSLGHSGDSEAFF. The J gene is TRBJ1-1, the V gene TRBV28, with D possibly being TRBD1 (5 bases). Germline V gene lookup returns CDR1 MDHEN and CDR2 SYDVKM. This CDR3 spans 15 amino acids. V was trimmed by 5 bases and J by 6 bases, leaving 19 bases between them.